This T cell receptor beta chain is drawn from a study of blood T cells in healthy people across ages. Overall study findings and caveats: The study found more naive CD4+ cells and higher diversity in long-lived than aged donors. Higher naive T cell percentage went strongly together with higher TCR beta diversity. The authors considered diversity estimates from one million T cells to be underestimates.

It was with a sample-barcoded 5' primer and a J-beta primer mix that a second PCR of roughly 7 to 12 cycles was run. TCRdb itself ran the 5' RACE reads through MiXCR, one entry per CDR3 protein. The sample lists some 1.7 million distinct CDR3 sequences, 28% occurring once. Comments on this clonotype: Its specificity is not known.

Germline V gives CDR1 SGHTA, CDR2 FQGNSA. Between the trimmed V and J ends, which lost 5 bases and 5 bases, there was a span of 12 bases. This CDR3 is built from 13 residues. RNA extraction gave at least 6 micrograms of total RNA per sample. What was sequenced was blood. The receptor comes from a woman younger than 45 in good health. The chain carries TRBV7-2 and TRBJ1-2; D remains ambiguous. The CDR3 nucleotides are TGTGCCAGCAGCCCGATCGGGGTTTATGGCTACACCTTC. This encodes CASSPIGVYGYTF.